Below are 8 T cell receptor beta chains sequenced from a single sample in a study of blood T cell repertoires in COVID-19. Using immunoSEQ multiplex PCR, the repertoire was profiled, and TCRdb retains in-frame clones only, with some absent. The profile covers tens of thousands of clones, with about nine tenths appearing a single time and around a tenth taken by the ten largest. Material for sequencing was peripheral blood. The receptor source for this set is a woman of 80 years or more with active COVID-19.

The V gene is TRBV9, the J gene TRBJ1-2; no definite D call. CDR1 and CDR2 (germline): SGDLS, YYNGEE. The CDR3 runs to 13 residues. Between the trimmed V and J ends, which lost 3 bases and 7 bases, there was a span of 13 bases. CDR3 loop: CASSGPDGLGYTF. The DNA of the CDR3 is TGTGCCAGCAGCGGACCGGACGGACTTGGCTACACCTTC.

In its sample, this clone was seen once. V is TRBV5-6 and J is TRBJ2-1, with D unresolved. This CDR3 has 12 residues. Germline V lookup: CDR1 SGHDT, CDR2 YYEEEE. Trimming left V 0 bases short and J 9 bases short, with 7 bases between. The CDR3 DNA sequence: TGTGCCAGCAGCTTGGTGGCCGTTGAGCAGTTCTTC. Encoded protein: CASSLVAVEQFF. The entire variable domain, with the rest obtained from reference TRBV5-6 and TRBJ2-1, is as follows: DAGVTQSPTHLIKTRGQQVTLRCSPKSGHDTVSWYQQALGQGPQFIFQYYEEEERQRGNFPDRFSGHQFPNYSSELNVNALLLGDSALYLCASSLVAVEQFFGPGTRLTVL.

The rearrangement links TRBV6-1 to TRBJ1-5; D possibly corresponds to TRBD1 (6 bases). Trimming stripped 3 bases from V and 11 bases from J, with 17 bases between. CDR1 and CDR2 from the germline V gene are MNHNS and SASEGT. This CDR3 is 14 amino acids long. The CDR3 nucleotides read TGTGCCAGCAGTGACCCCAGGGGAAGAGAGACCCAGCATTTT. As protein: CASSDPRGRETQHF.

The gene calls are TRBV19 and TRBJ1-4; D uncertain. The CDR3 is 13 amino acids. The V gene's germline CDR1 is LNHDA and CDR2 SQIVND (reference sequence). The V and J ends lost 3 bases and 7 bases respectively, with 9 bases between them. CDR3 bases: TGTGCCAGTAGTATGAGGCCCATTGAAAAACTGTTTTTT. Translated, it gives CASSMRPIEKLFF.

V gene TRBV24-1 combines with J gene TRBJ2-5; a weak D match, TRBD1 (6 bases). This CDR3 spans 18 amino acids. In germline, CDR1 is KGHDR, CDR2 SFDVKD. Trimming left V 3 bases short and J 1 base short, with 20 bases between. CDR3 residues: CATSDNRAGDTFQETQYF. In nucleotides, the CDR3 is TGTGCCACCAGTGATAACAGAGCTGGGGACACCTTCCAAGAGACCCAGTACTTC.

V is TRBV4-2 and J is TRBJ1-1; 7 bases map to TRBD1. V shed 2 bases and J 1 base; nucleotides not matched to a gene: 7. This CDR3 is 16 amino acids long. CDR1 LGHNA and CDR2 YNFKEQ come from the germline V gene. In DNA form, the CDR3 reads TGTGCCAGCAGCCAACACGGGACAGTGGCGAACACTGAAGCTTTCTTT. The encoded protein is CASSQHGTVANTEAFF.

The J gene is TRBJ2-2, the V gene TRBV24-1; 8 bases align to TRBD2. Germline V gene data show CDR1 as KGHDR and CDR2 as SFDVKD. J lost 5 bases, V lost 5 bases, and 15 bases had no gene match. The CDR3 contains 18 residues. CDR3 nucleotides: TGTGCCACCAGTGGTTCGCGCGGCGGGGGGCCGTATACCGGGGAGCTGTTTTTT. This gives the protein CATSGSRGGGPYTGELFF.

This chain connects TRBV28 to TRBJ1-5; no definite D call. The germline gives CDR1 MDHEN, CDR2 SYDVKM. The CDR3 has 18 amino acids. Trimming shortened V by 5 bases and J by 0 bases, and 20 bases separated the two germline ends. CDR3 residues: CASSAGTPTWYSNQPQHF. The CDR3 DNA is TGTGCCAGCAGTGCGGGAACACCTACTTGGTATAGCAATCAGCCCCAGCATTTT. Supplemented by reference TRBV28 and TRBJ1-5, the full variable domain reads DVKVTQSSRYLVKRTGEKVFLECVQDMDHENMFWYRQDPGLGLRLIYFSYDVKMKEKGDIPEGYSVSREKKERFSLILESASTNQTSMYLCASSAGTPTWYSNQPQHFGDGTRLSIL.